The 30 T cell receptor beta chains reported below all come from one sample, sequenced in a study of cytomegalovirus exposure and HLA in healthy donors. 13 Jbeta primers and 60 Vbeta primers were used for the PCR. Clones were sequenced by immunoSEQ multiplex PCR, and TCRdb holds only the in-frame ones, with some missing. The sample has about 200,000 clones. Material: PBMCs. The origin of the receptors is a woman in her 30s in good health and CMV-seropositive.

The CDR3 sequence: CASSPGGPFNEKLFF. The CDR3 DNA sequence: TGTGCCAGCAGCCCGGGGGGACCGTTTAATGAAAAACTGTTTTTT. The chain joins TRBV7-6 to TRBJ1-4; D possibly corresponds to TRBD1 (5 bases). Germline loops: CDR1 SGHVS, CDR2 FNYEAQ. The V end lost 5 bases, the J end lost 4 bases, and 14 bases lay between the germline ends. This CDR3 comprises 15 residues.

The CDR3 DNA reads as TGTGCCAGCAGGAGGGGGCCGGGGGGAAACACCATATATTTT. Its protein is CASRRGPGGNTIYF. V usage is TRBV2 and J usage is TRBJ1-3; 7 bases fit TRBD1. J gave up 4 bases and V 6 bases, and 6 bases lay outside the gene matches. Germline V gene data show CDR1 as SNHLY and CDR2 as FYNNEI. The CDR3 covers 14 residues.

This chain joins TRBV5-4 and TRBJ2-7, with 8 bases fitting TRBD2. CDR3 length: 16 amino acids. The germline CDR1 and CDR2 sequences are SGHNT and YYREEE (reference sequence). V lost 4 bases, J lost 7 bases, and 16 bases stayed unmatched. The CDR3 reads CASSLPPGLGIGEQYF. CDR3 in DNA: TGTGCCAGCAGCCTTCCTCCGGGACTAGGGATCGGGGAGCAGTACTTC.

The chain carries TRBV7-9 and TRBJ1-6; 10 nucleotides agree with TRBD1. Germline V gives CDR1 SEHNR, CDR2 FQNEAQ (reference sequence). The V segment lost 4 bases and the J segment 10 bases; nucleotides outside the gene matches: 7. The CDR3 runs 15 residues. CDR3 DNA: TGTGCCAGCAGCTCGCAGACAGGGGGCGAATCACCCCTCCACTTT. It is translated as CASSSQTGGESPLHF.

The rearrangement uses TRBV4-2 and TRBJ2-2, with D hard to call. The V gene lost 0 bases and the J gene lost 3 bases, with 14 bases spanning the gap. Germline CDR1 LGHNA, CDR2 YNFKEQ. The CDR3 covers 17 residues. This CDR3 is CASSQEASAEDTGELFF. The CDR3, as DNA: TGTGCCAGCAGCCAAGAGGCATCGGCAGAGGACACCGGGGAGCTGTTTTTT.

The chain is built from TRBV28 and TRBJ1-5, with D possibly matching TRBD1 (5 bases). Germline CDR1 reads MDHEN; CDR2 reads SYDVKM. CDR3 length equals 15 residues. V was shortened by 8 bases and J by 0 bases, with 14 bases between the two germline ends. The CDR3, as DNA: TGTGCCAGCTCAGTGGGGGGGGATAGCAATCAGCCCCAGCATTTT. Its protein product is CASSVGGDSNQPQHF.

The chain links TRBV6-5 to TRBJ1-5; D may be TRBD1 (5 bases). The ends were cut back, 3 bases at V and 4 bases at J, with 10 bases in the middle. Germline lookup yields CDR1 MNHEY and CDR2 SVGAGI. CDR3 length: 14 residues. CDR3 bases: TGTGCCAGCAGTTATGGGGGGGGGAATCAGCCCCAGCATTTT. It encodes CASSYGGGNQPQHF.

In DNA form, the CDR3 reads TGCGCCACCCAGGACAGGGAAAAACTGTTTTTT. Amino acid sequence: CATQDREKLFF. V and J are TRBV4-1 and TRBJ1-4; 7 bases agree with TRBD1. Germline values: CDR1 MGHRA, CDR2 YSYEKL. J lost 8 bases, V lost 10 bases, and 4 bases had no gene match. CDR3 size: 11 residues.

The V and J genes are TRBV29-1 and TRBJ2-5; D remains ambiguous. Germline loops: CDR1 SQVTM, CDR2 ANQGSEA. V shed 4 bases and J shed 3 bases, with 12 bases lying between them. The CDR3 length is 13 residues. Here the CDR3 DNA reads TGCAGCGTTGTATGGGCCTTCGAAGAGACCCAGTACTTC. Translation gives CSVVWAFEETQYF.

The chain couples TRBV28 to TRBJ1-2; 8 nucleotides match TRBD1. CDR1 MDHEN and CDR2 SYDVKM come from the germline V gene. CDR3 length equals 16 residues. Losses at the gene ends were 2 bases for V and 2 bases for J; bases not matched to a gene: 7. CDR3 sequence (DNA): TGTGCCAGCAGTTTAAGCTTTGGACAGGGAAACTATGGCTACACCTTC. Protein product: CASSLSFGQGNYGYTF.

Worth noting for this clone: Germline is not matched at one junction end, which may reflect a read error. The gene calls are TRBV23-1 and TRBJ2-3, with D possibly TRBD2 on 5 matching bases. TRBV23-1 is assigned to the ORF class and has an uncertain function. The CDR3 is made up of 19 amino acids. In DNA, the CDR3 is TGCGTCAGCAGTCAATGGTGCAAAGAGAGGGATGAGATTACAGATACGCAGTATTTT. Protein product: CVSSQWCKERDEITDTQYF.

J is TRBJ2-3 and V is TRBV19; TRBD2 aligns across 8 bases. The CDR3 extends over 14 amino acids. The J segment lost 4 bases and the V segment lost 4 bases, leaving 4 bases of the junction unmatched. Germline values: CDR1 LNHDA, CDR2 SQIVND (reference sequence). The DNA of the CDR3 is TGTGCCAGTAGTACGGGGGGGGGCCCAGATACGCAGTATTTT. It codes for CASSTGGGPDTQYF.

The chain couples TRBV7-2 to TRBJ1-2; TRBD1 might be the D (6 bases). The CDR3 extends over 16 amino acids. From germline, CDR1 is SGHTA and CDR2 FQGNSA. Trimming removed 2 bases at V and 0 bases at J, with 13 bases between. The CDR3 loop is CASSLSRGATNYGYTF. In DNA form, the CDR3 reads TGTGCCAGCAGCTTAAGCAGGGGTGCGACTAACTATGGCTACACCTTC.

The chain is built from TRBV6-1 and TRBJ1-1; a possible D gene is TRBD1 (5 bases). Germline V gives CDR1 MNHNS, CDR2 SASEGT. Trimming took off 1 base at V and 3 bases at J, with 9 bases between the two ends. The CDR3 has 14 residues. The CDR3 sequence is CASSEGGWDTEAFF. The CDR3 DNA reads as TGTGCCAGCAGTGAAGGGGGCTGGGACACTGAAGCTTTCTTT.

CDR3 nucleotides: TGTGCCAGCAGATCGACAGGGGCTGGAAACACCATATATTTT. Translating it yields CASRSTGAGNTIYF. The V gene is TRBV5-4, the J gene TRBJ1-3; 8 bases are a match to TRBD1. V gave up 5 bases and J gave up 2 bases; unmatched junction bases: 3. The CDR3 contains 14 residues. Germline V gives CDR1 SGHNT, CDR2 YYREEE (reference sequence).

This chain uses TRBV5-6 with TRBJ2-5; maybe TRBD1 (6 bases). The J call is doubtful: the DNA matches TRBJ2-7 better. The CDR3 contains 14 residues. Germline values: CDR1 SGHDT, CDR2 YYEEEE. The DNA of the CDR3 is TGTGCCAGCAGCTTAGACAGGATTTCCTACGAGCAGTACTTC. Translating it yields CASSLDRISYEQYF.

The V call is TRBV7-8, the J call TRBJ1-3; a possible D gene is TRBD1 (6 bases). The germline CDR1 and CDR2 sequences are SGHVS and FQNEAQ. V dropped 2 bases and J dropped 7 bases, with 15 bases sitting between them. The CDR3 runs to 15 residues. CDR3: CASSLYRDSGNTIYF. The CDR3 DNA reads TGTGCCAGCAGCTTATACAGGGATTCGGGTAACACCATATATTTT.

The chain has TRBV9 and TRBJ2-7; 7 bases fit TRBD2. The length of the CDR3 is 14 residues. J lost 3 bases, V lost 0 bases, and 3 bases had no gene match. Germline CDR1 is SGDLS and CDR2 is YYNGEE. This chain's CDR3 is CASSVGLADYEQYF. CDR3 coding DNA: TGTGCCAGCAGCGTAGGGCTAGCGGACTACGAGCAGTACTTC.

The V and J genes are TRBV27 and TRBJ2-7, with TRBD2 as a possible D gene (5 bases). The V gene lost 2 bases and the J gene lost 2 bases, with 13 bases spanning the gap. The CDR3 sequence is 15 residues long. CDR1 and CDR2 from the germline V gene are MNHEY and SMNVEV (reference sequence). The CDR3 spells CASSLNFGDPYEQYF. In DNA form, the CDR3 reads TGTGCCAGCAGTTTAAATTTCGGGGATCCCTACGAGCAGTACTTC.

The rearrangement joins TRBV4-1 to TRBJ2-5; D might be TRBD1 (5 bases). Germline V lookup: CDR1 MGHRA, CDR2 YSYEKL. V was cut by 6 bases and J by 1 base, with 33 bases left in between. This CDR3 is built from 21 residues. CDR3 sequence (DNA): TGCGCCAGCAGACAAAAATCCCTTTGGGTTCGGCAGGGTCTCCTCCAAGAGACCCAGTACTTC. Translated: CASRQKSLWVRQGLLQETQYF.

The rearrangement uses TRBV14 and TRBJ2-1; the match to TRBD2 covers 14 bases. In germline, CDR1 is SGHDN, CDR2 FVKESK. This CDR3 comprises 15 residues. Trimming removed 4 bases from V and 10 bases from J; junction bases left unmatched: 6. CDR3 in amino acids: CASSPPGLAGAEQFF. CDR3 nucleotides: TGTGCCAGCAGCCCCCCGGGACTAGCGGGAGCCGAGCAGTTCTTC.

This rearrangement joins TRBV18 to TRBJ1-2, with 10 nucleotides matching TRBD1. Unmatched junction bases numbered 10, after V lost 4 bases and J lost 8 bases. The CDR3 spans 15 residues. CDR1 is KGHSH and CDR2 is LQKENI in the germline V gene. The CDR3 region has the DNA TGTGCCAGCTCACTTCTTGGGACAGGGGACGAAGGCTACACCTTC. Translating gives CASSLLGTGDEGYTF.

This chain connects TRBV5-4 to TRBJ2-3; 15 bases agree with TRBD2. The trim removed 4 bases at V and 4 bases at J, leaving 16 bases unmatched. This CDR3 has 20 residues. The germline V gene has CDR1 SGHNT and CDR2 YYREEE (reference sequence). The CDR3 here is CASSPTRLGLAGGPADTQYF. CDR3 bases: TGTGCCAGCAGCCCCACTCGCCTAGGACTAGCGGGGGGGCCTGCAGATACGCAGTATTTT. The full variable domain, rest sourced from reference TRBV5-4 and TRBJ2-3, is ETGVTQSPTHLIKTRGQQVTLRCSSQSGHNTVSWYQQALGQGPQFIFQYYREEENGRGNFPPRFSGLQFPNYSSELNVNALELDDSALYLCASSPTRLGLAGGPADTQYFGPGTRLTVL.

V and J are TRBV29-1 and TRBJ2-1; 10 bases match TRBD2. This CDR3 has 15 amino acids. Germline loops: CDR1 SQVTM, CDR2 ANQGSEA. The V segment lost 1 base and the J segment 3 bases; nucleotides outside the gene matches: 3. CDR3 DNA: TGCAGCGTTGAAGGGACTAGCGGACACTACAATGAGCAGTTCTTC. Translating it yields CSVEGTSGHYNEQFF.

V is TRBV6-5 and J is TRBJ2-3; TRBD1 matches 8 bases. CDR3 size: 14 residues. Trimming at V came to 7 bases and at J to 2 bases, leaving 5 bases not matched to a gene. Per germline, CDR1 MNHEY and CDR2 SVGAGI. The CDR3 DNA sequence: TGTGCCAGCATTGCCAGGGGGCACACAGATACGCAGTATTTT. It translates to CASIARGHTDTQYF.

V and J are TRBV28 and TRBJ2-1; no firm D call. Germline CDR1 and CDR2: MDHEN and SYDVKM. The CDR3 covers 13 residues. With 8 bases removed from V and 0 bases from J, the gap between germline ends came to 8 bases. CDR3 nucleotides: TGTGCCAGCCGCGGTAGCTCCTACAATGAGCAGTTCTTC. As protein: CASRGSSYNEQFF.

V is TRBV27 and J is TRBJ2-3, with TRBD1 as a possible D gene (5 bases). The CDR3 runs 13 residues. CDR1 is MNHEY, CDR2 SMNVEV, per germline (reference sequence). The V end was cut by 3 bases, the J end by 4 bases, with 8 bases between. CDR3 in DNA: TGTGCCAGCAGTTTTAGGGGTCCAGATACGCAGTATTTT. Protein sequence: CASSFRGPDTQYF.

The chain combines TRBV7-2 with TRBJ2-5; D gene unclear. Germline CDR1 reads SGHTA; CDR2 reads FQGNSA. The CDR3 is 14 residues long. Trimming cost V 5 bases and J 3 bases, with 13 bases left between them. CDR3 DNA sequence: TGTGCCAGCAGCCCCCCGTACACCAAAGAGACCCAGTACTTC. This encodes CASSPPYTKETQYF.

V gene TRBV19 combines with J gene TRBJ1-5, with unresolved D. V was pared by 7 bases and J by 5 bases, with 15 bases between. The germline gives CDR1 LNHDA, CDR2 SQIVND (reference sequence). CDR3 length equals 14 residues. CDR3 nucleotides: TGTGCCAGTACGTTCGCACAGTCTCATCAGCCCCAGCATTTT. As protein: CASTFAQSHQPQHF.

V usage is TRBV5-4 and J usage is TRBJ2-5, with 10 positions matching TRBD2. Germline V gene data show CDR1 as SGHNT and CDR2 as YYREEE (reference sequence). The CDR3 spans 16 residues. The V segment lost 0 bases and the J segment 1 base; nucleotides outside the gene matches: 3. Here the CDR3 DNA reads TGTGCCAGCAGCTTGGGACTAGCGGGTTTCCAAGAGACCCAGTACTTC. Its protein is CASSLGLAGFQETQYF.